The entry that follows covers one T cell receptor (beta chain) sequence. Seattle patient enrollment occurred during active infection, with longitudinal follow-up thereafter. These data originate in a study of blood T cell repertoires in COVID-19. On the study more broadly: Italy, Spain and the United States were the sources of the convalescent and acute COVID-19 samples. T cells, B-cell-depleted T cells, or PBMCs supplied cDNA or gDNA.

The CDR3 runs 15 residues. Germline lookup yields CDR1 LGHDT and CDR2 YNNKEL (reference sequence). V lost 4 bases and J 0 bases, leaving 10 bases between the germline ends. Study processing details: Reference gene primer amplification gave estimated nucleated cell counts. TCRdb's copy holds only in-frame clones and misses some; the assay was immunoSEQ multiplex PCR. V, J and clone size reflect that table, while D and trimming were determined from the DNA. The repertoire holds approximately 170,000 clones, around 87% seen once, with 2.5% in the top ten. The sequenced sample consisted of peripheral blood. The clonotype comes from a woman of 80 years or more with COVID-19, enrolled during active disease. The V gene is TRBV3-1 (or the pseudogene TRBV3-2), the J gene TRBJ2-4, with D hard to call. CDR3 nucleotide sequence: TGTGCCAGCAGCCCAGATCTCCTAGCCAAAAACATTCAGTACTTC. It specifies CASSPDLLAKNIQYF.